This TCR beta chain was captured in a study of blood T cell repertoires in COVID-19. Background on the study: Sources were T cells, B-cell-depleted T cells, or PBMCs; the material itself was cDNA or gDNA.

Some clones are missing from TCRdb's copy, which holds only in-frame ones; the method was immunoSEQ multiplex PCR. The sample has fewer than 450,000 clones, roughly 91% seen once. V dropped 1 base and J dropped 4; count of bases not matched to a gene: 6. This CDR3 comprises 16 residues. Germline CDR1 SGHRS, CDR2 YFSETQ. Across over 20 US areas, participants ranged in age from 18 to 89 years. All recovered Cohort 3 donors got two negative PCRs, got clearance, or saw symptom resolution. This receptor was taken from a woman aged 18-35 years who had recovered from COVID-19. The chain links TRBV5-1 to TRBJ2-5; 11 bases agree with TRBD2. The sequencing input was PBMCs or T cells enriched from blood (not recorded which). The CDR3 spells CASSLPTSGGRETQYF. Here the CDR3 DNA reads TGCGCCAGCAGCTTGCCCACTAGCGGGGGCCGAGAGACCCAGTACTTC.